A selection of T cell receptor beta chains follows, all from one sample in a study of T cell responses to AZD1222 COVID-19 vaccine. TCRdb keeps only in-frame clones here, not all; method: immunoSEQ multiplex PCR. The sample has 65,000 to 100,000 clones; approximately 90% are singletons. The sequencing used peripheral blood, collected 28 days after the second AZD1222 dose. The receptors derive from an adult who received the AZD1222 COVID-19 vaccine. CDR3s include the opening cysteine and the closing phenylalanine or tryptophan. Each record gives: CDR3 protein, V gene, J gene.

CSVGVSSGANVLTF	TRBV29-1	TRBJ2-6
CASRRDRGPETQYF	TRBV27	TRBJ2-5
CASKIQAGTYEQYF	TRBV6-5	TRBJ2-7
CASSLDRLGDIISYEQYF	TRBV11-2	TRBJ2-7
CASTLGGTNEKLFF	TRBV18	TRBJ1-4
CAISSGIRETQYF	TRBV10-3	TRBJ2-5
CASSSDGAQGGYTF	TRBV5-1	TRBJ1-2
CATGGSYNEQFF	TRBV24-1	TRBJ2-1
CASSIDLWDRSNTGELFF	TRBV19	TRBJ2-2
CASSFGRGRGEETQYF	TRBV27	TRBJ2-5
CASSLQLNTGELFF	TRBV7-2	TRBJ2-2
CSAPAGGNTDTQYF	TRBV29-1	TRBJ2-3
CASSQHGRANIQYF	TRBV4-1	TRBJ2-4
CASRPGLAGGTYEQYF	TRBV28	TRBJ2-7
CASSLGQGYGYTF	TRBV28	TRBJ1-2
CASRVGLATDTQYF	TRBV2	TRBJ2-3
CASSPSNEQFF	TRBV18	TRBJ2-1
CASSERISDTQYF	TRBV10-1	TRBJ2-3
CASTPVSGSWYNEQFF	TRBV19	TRBJ2-1
CASSLAGRGYTF	TRBV11-2	TRBJ1-2
CASSLIGRDTGELFF	TRBV7-3	TRBJ2-2
CASSLAASDEKLFF	TRBV5-1	TRBJ1-4
CASSYGTGGSGYTF	TRBV6-5	TRBJ1-2
CASSLIGSETQYF	TRBV5-1	TRBJ2-5
CASSGQQNSEQFF	TRBV10-1	TRBJ2-1
CAIKPQETQYF	TRBV10-3	TRBJ2-5
CASSPRGGEQFF	TRBV18	TRBJ2-1
CASSIGSSAYNEQFF	TRBV19	TRBJ2-1
CASSGLRADTQYF	TRBV7-2	TRBJ2-3
CASSERVRLETEAFF	TRBV2	TRBJ1-1
CASSLSPPLGGGADTQYF	TRBV28	TRBJ2-3
CASSQASGSSYEQYF	TRBV3-1/TRBV3-2	TRBJ2-7
CASSLFGGAIYGYTF	TRBV28	TRBJ1-2
CASERQGAGGYTF	TRBV28	TRBJ1-2
CASSLVPGGYTF	TRBV12-3/TRBV12-4	TRBJ1-2
CASSPRVGWGNQPQHF	TRBV28	TRBJ1-5
CASSLIAGNEQFF	TRBV7-3	TRBJ2-1
CASSLSSGNYGYTF	TRBV27	TRBJ1-2
CASSTTGTNYGYTF	TRBV18	TRBJ1-2
CASSSDRGNIQYF	TRBV11-3	TRBJ2-4
CASSLADRVTAGELFF	TRBV5-1	TRBJ2-2
CSVQDRGGSGNTIYF	TRBV29-1	TRBJ1-3
CASMDSNRPWEQYF	TRBV19	TRBJ2-7
CAWSVSGPGVPLHF	TRBV30	TRBJ1-6